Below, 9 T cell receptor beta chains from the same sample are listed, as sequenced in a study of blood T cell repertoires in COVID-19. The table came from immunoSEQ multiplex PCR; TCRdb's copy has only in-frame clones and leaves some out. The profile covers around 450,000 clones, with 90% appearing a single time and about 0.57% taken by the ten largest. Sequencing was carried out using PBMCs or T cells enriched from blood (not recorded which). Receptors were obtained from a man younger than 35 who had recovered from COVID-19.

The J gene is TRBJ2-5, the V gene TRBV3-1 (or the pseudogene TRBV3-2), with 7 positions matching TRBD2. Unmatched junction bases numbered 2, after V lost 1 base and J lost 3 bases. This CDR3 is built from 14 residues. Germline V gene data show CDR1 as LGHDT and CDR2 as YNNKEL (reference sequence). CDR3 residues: CASSQGGREETQYF. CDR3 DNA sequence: TGTGCCAGCAGCCAAGGTGGGAGGGAAGAGACCCAGTACTTC.

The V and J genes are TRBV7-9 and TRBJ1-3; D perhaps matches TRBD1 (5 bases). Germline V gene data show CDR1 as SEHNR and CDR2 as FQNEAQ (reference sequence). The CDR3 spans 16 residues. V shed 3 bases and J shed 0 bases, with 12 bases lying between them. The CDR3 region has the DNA TGTGCCAGCAGCTTGAACCGACAGCTCTCTGGAAACACCATATATTTT. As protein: CASSLNRQLSGNTIYF.

CDR3 loop: CASSWGQGNTEAFF. CDR3 in DNA: TGTGCCAGCAGCTGGGGACAGGGGAACACTGAAGCTTTCTTT. The gene calls are TRBV3-1 (or the pseudogene TRBV3-2) and TRBJ1-1; 9 bases match TRBD1. CDR1 and CDR2 (germline): LGHDT, YNNKEL (reference sequence). The V gene end was trimmed by 5 bases and the J gene end by 1 base; junction bases not matched to a gene: 2. The CDR3 is made up of 14 amino acids.

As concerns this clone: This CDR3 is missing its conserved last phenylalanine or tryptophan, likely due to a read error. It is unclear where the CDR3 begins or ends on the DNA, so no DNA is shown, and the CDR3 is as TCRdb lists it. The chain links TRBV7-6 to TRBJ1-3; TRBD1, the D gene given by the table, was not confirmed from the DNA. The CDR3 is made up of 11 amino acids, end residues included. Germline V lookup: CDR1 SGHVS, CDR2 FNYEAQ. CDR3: CASSLGGQNWY.

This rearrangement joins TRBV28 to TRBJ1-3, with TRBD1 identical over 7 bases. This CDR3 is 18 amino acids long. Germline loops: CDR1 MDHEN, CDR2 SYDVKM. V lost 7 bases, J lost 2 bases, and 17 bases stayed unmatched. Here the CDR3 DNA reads TGTGCCAGCACCACCCGGAGGGTAGGGGGCATTACTGGAAACACCATATATTTT. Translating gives CASTTRRVGGITGNTIYF.

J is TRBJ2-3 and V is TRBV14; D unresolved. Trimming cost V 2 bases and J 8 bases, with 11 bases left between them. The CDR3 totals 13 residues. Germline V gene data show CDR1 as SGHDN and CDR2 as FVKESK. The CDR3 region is CASSQSLVSTQYF. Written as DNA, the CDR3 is TGTGCCAGCAGCCAAAGCCTAGTGAGTACGCAGTATTTT.

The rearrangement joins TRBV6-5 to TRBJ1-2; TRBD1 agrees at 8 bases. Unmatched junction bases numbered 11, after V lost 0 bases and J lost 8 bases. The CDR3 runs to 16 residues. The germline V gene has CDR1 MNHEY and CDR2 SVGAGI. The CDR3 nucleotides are TGTGCCAGCAGTTACTCGATGTCAGGGGGCAGGGGGGGCTACACCTTC. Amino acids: CASSYSMSGGRGGYTF.

The CDR3 DNA reads TGTGCCAGCAGTCGAGGGGGGGAGGGTCAGCCCCAGCATTTT. Translated: CASSRGGEGQPQHF. The V and J genes are TRBV28 and TRBJ1-5; a possible D gene is TRBD1 (6 bases). Between the trimmed V and J ends, which lost 5 bases and 6 bases, there was a span of 14 bases. Germline loops: CDR1 MDHEN, CDR2 SYDVKM. The CDR3 totals 14 residues.

The CDR3 loop is CASSGFRRGQYF. DNA for the CDR3: TGTGCCAGCAGCGGCTTCCGTCGAGGGCAGTATTTT. V usage is TRBV5-6 and J usage is TRBJ2-3; the D is unclear. The ends were cut back, 4 bases at V and 11 bases at J, with 14 bases in the middle. The CDR3 has 12 residues. Germline V gene sequence: CDR1 SGHDT, CDR2 YYEEEE.